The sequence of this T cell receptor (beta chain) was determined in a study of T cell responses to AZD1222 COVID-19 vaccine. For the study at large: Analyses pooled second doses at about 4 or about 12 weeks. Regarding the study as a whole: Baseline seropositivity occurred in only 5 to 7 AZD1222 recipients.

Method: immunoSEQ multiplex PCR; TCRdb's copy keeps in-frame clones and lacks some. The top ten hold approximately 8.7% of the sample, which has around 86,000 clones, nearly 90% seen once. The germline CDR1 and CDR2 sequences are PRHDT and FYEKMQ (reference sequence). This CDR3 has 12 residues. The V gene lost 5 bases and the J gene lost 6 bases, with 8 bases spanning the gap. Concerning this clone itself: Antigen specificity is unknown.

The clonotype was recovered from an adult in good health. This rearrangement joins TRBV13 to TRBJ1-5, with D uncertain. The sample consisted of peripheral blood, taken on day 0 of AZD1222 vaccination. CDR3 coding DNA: TGTGCCAGCAGCAGGTTGGGTCAGCCCCAGCATTTT. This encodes CASSRLGQPQHF.